A single sample gave rise to the 10 T cell receptor beta chains below, sequenced in a study of cytomegalovirus exposure and HLA in healthy donors. It was with 60 Vbeta and 13 Jbeta primers that the PCR ran. The protocol was immunoSEQ multiplex PCR, while the TCRdb copy is restricted to in-frame clones and leaves out a portion. The repertoire holds 150,000 to 200,000 clones, with over 65% as singletons. Sequencing was carried out using PBMCs. The receptors derive from a man aged 40-49 years in good health and CMV-seropositive.

The V call is TRBV7-9, the J call TRBJ1-4, with unresolved D. V was pared by 5 bases and J by 5 bases, with 12 bases between. The CDR3 contains 14 residues. Looked up from germline, CDR1 is SEHNR and CDR2 is FQNEAQ (reference sequence). CDR3 nucleotide sequence: TGTGCCAGCAGCCGGGAGGCGGGAAATGAAAAACTGTTTTTT. This sequence encodes CASSREAGNEKLFF. Variable domain in full (rest from reference TRBV7-9 and TRBJ1-4): DTGVSQNPRHKITKRGQNVTFRCDPISEHNRLYWYRQTLGQGPEFLTYFQNEAQLEKSRLLSDRFSAERPKGSFSTLEIQRTEQGDSAMYLCASSREAGNEKLFFGSGTQLSVL.

The V and J genes are TRBV2 and TRBJ1-5, with D maybe TRBD1 (5 bases). The CDR3 contains 15 residues. CDR1 and CDR2 (germline): SNHLY, FYNNEI. Between the trimmed V and J ends, which lost 6 bases and 0 bases, there was a span of 12 bases. The CDR3 DNA sequence: TGTGCCAGCAGCCCCGGGGGGAATAGCAATCAGCCCCAGCATTTT. As protein: CASSPGGNSNQPQHF.

The chain has TRBV6-4 and TRBJ1-6, with 8 bases aligning to TRBD1. The germline gives CDR1 MRHNA, CDR2 SNTAGT. This CDR3 is 15 amino acids long. The trim removed 4 bases at V and 8 bases at J, leaving 7 bases unmatched. The CDR3 region is CASSATGDKDSPLHF. The CDR3 coding sequence is TGTGCCAGCAGTGCGACAGGGGATAAAGATTCACCCCTCCACTTT.

The genes are TRBV19 and TRBJ1-2; possible D gene TRBD1, 5 bases. The CDR3 spans 12 residues. Germline lookup yields CDR1 LNHDA and CDR2 SQIVND (reference sequence). The ends were cut back, 3 bases at V and 7 bases at J, with 9 bases in the middle. CDR3 amino acids: CASSISQGGYTF. The CDR3 DNA sequence: TGTGCCAGTAGTATTAGTCAGGGTGGCTACACCTTC.

The CDR3 DNA follows: TGTGCCAGCAGCTCCCTCGGTGAAGCTTTCTTT. Residues: CASSSLGEAFF. The chain recombines TRBV5-6 with TRBJ1-1; D is undetermined. CDR1 and CDR2 from the germline V gene are SGHDT and YYEEEE. The CDR3 is 11 residues long. Trimming stripped 3 bases from V and 7 bases from J, with 7 bases between.

V gene TRBV4-2 combines with J gene TRBJ2-1; tentative D call: TRBD2 (6 bases). CDR1 is LGHNA and CDR2 is YNFKEQ in the germline V gene. The germline V and J ends were trimmed by 0 bases and 6 bases, with 12 bases remaining between them. CDR3 length: 15 amino acids. In DNA form, the CDR3 reads TGTGCCAGCAGCCAAGACAGCGCGGGGACCAATGAGCAGTTCTTC. Translated, it gives CASSQDSAGTNEQFF.

The chain is built from TRBV7-9 and TRBJ1-2; D is unclear. CDR3 length: 17 amino acids. The V and J ends lost 2 bases and 8 bases respectively, with 24 bases between them. Germline CDR1 and CDR2: SEHNR and FQNEAQ (reference sequence). CDR3 in amino acids: CASSLSFTRRHTQGYTF. Written as DNA, the CDR3 is TGTGCCAGCAGCTTAAGCTTTACTCGCCGACATACGCAAGGCTACACCTTC.

The rearrangement uses TRBV19 and TRBJ2-3, with D maybe TRBD2 (6 bases). Germline CDR1 is LNHDA and CDR2 is SQIVND (reference sequence). V was shortened by 0 bases and J by 2 bases, with 15 bases between the two germline ends. The CDR3 runs to 17 residues. CDR3 region: CASSIDLAGTNTDTQYF. CDR3 bases: TGTGCCAGTAGTATAGATCTGGCGGGGACGAACACAGATACGCAGTATTTT.

This chain links TRBV5-1 with TRBJ1-1; D ambiguous. The CDR3 loop spans 13 amino acids. V lost 1 base to trimming and J lost 3 bases, with 7 bases between them. CDR1 and CDR2 from the germline V gene are SGHRS and YFSETQ. The CDR3 sequence: CASSLFVDTEAFF. Written as DNA, the CDR3 is TGCGCCAGCAGCTTGTTTGTAGACACTGAAGCTTTCTTT. Full variable domain (missing parts from reference TRBV5-1 and TRBJ1-1): KAGVTQTPRYLIKTRGQQVTLSCSPISGHRSVSWYQQTPGQGLQFLFEYFSETQRNKGNFPGRFSGRQFSNSRSEMNVSTLELGDSALYLCASSLFVDTEAFFGQGTRLTVV.

On this clone itself: One end of the junction fails to match germline, which may point to a read error. This rearrangement joins TRBV2 to TRBJ1-6; no reliable D call. The CDR3 is 14 amino acids. Germline V gene sequence: CDR1 SNHLY, CDR2 FYNNEI. This chain's CDR3 is CASGESSYNSPLHF. CDR3 DNA: TGTGCCAGCGGTGAGAGCTCCTATAATTCACCCCTCCACTTT.